This TCR beta chain came from a study of shared clonotypes between healthy human individuals. In the study overall: A couple of female and a few male donors aged 18 to 49 were enrolled.

Study-wide points: Sample collection involved blood only; tissue repertoires are likely different.

This clone has only a few counts. Its target is unknown. Donors were Caucasian adults residing in Nashville, Tennessee, USA. This CDR3 has 14 amino acids. Germline V gene data show CDR1 as MNHNS and CDR2 as SASEGT. With 2 bases removed from V and 7 bases from J, the gap between germline ends came to 12 bases. Assay: immunoSEQ multiplex PCR; the TCRdb copy retains only in-frame clones and omits some. This sample has 950,000 to 1,300,000 clones, with 65% to 75% found just once. The clonotype was recovered from a man younger than 35 in good health. This rearrangement joins TRBV6-1 to TRBJ1-5; D call uncertain. Specimen: memory CD4+ T cells sorted from blood. The subset: CD45RA-negative fraction. CDR3 DNA: TGTGCCAGCAGTGAAAACGGCGGTTTCCAGCCCCAGCATTTT. Amino acids: CASSENGGFQPQHF.